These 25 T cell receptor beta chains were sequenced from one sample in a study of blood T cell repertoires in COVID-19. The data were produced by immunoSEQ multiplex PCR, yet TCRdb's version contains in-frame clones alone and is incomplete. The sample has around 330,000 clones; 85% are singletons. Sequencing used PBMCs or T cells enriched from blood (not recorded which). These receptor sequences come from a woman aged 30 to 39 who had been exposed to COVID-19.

In nucleotides, the CDR3 is TGTGCCAGCAGCCAAGATTCCATGCTAGATGAAGCTTTCTTT. Encoded protein: CASSQDSMLDEAFF. The chain combines TRBV14 with TRBJ1-1; D gene unclear. The germline V gene has CDR1 SGHDN and CDR2 FVKESK. V was trimmed by 0 bases and J by 7 bases, leaving 12 bases between them. CDR3 length equals 14 residues.

The CDR3 sequence: CASSEDTLRGEQYF. The CDR3 DNA sequence: TGTGCCAGCAGTGAAGACACTCTAAGGGGCGAGCAGTACTTC. The chain combines TRBV2 with TRBJ2-7; tentatively, D is TRBD1 (5 bases). Germline values: CDR1 SNHLY, CDR2 FYNNEI. Trimming took 1 base from V and 6 from J, leaving 13 bases between them. The CDR3 contains 14 residues.

CDR3 protein: CASSISGTGDYEQYF. In nucleotides, the CDR3 is TGTGCCAGCAGCATATCCGGGACAGGAGATTACGAGCAGTACTTC. This chain links TRBV9 with TRBJ2-7; 8 nucleotides align to TRBD1. The CDR3 has 15 residues. V was pared by 4 bases and J by 4 bases, with 10 bases of the junction left unmatched. From germline, CDR1 is SGDLS and CDR2 YYNGEE.

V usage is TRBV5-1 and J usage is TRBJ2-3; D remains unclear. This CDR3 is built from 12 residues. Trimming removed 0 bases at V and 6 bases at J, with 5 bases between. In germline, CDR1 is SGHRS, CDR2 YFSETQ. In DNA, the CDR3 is TGCGCCAGCAGCTTGGCTGTCGATACGCAGTATTTT. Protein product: CASSLAVDTQYF.

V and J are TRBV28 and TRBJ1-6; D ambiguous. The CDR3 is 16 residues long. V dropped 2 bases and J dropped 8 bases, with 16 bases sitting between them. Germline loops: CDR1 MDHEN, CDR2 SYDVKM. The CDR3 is CASSLNVGSRDSPLHF. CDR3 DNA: TGTGCCAGCAGTTTAAACGTCGGGAGCAGAGATTCACCCCTCCACTTT.

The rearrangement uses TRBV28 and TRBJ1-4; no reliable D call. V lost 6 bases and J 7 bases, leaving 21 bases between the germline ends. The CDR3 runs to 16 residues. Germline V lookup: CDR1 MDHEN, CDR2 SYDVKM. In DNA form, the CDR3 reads TGTGCCAGCAGCCTTCAAATGCCGGGAGTAAGTGAAAAACTGTTTTTT. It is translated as CASSLQMPGVSEKLFF. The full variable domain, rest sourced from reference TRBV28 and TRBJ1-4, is DVKVTQSSRYLVKRTGEKVFLECVQDMDHENMFWYRQDPGLGLRLIYFSYDVKMKEKGDIPEGYSVSREKKERFSLILESASTNQTSMYLCASSLQMPGVSEKLFFGSGTQLSVL.

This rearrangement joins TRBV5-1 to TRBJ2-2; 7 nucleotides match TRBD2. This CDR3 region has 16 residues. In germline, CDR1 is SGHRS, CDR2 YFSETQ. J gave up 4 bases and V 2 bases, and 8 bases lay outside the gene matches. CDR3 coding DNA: TGCGCCAGCAGCTTTACAAGCGGGACGGCCACCGGGGAGCTGTTTTTT. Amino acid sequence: CASSFTSGTATGELFF.

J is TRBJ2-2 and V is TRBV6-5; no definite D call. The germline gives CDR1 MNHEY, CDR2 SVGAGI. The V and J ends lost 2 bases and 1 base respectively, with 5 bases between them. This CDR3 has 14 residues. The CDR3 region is CASSYGKNTGELFF. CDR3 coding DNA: TGTGCCAGCAGTTACGGCAAGAACACCGGGGAGCTGTTTTTT.

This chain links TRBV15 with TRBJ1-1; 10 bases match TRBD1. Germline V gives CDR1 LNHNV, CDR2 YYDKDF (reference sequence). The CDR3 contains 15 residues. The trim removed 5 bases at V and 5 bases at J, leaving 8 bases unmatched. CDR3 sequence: CATSGRDRGWTEAFF. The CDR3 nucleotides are TGTGCCACCAGCGGCCGGGACAGGGGATGGACTGAAGCTTTCTTT.

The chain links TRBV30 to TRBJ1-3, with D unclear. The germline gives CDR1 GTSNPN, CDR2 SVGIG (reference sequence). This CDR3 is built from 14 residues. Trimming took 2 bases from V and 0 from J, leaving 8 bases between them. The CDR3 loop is CAWSQQFSGNTIYF. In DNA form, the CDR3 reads TGTGCCTGGAGTCAACAGTTCTCTGGAAACACCATATATTTT.

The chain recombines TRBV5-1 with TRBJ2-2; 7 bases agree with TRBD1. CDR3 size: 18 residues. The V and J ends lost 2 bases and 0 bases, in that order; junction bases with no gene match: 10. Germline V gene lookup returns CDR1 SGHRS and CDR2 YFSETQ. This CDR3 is CASSFAGTAISNTGELFF. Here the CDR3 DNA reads TGCGCCAGCAGCTTCGCCGGGACAGCTATTTCGAACACCGGGGAGCTGTTTTTT.

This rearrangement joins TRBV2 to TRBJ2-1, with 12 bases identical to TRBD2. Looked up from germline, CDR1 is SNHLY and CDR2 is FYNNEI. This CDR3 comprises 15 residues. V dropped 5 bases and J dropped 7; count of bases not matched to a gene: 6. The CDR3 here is CASSYRTSGTNEQFF. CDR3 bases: TGTGCCAGCAGTTATCGGACTAGCGGGACGAATGAGCAGTTCTTC.

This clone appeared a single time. The CDR3 sequence is CASSREEGYNSPLHF. CDR3 sequence (DNA): TGTGCCAGCAGCCGGGAGGAGGGGTATAATTCACCCCTCCACTTT. The rearrangement uses TRBV6-5 and TRBJ1-6; TRBD1 might be the D (5 bases). In germline, CDR1 is MNHEY, CDR2 SVGAGI. The CDR3 has 15 amino acids. V lost 6 bases and J 4 bases, leaving 13 bases between the germline ends.

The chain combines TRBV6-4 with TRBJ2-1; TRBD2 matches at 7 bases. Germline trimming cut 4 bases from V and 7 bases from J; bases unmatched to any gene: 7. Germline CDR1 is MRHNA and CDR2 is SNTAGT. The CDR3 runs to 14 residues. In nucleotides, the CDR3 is TGTGCCAGCAGTGGATTGTGGGGACTAAATGAGCAGTTCTTC. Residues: CASSGLWGLNEQFF.

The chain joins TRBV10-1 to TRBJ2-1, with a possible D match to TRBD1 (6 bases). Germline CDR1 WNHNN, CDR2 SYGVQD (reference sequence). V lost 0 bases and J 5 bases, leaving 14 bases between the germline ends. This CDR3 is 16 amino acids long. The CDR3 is CASSESWAGEDNEQFF. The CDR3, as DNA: TGCGCCAGCAGTGAGTCGTGGGCAGGGGAAGACAATGAGCAGTTCTTC.

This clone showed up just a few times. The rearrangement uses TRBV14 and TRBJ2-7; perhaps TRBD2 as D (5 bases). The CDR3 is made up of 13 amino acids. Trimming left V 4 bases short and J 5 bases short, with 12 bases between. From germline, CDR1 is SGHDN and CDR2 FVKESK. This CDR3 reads CASSLLVLHEQYF. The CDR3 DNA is TGTGCCAGCAGCCTACTAGTGTTACACGAGCAGTACTTC.

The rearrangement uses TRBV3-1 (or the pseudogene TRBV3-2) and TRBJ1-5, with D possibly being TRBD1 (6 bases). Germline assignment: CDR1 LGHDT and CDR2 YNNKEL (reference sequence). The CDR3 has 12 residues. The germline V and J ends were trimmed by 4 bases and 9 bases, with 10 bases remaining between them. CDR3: CASSLARGPQHF. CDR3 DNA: TGTGCCAGCAGCCTAGCCAGGGGGCCCCAGCATTTT.

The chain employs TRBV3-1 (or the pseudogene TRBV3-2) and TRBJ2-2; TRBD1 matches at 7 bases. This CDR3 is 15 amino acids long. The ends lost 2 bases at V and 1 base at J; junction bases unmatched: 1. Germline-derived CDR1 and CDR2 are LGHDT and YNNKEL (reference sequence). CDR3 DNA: TGTGCCAGCAGCCAAAGGGGGCGGAACACCGGGGAGCTGTTTTTT. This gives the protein CASSQRGRNTGELFF.

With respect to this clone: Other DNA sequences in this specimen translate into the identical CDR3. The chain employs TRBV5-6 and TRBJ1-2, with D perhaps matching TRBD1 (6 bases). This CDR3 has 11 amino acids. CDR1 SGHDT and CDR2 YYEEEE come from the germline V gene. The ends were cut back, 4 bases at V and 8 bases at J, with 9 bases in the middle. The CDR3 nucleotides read TGTGCCAGCAGCCTGACAGGCGGCTACACCTTC. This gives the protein CASSLTGGYTF.

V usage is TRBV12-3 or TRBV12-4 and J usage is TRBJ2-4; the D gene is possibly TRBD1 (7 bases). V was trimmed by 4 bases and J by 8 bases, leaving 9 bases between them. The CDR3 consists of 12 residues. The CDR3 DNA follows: TGTGCCAGCAGTTCCAGGGGGGACATTCAGTACTTC. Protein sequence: CASSSRGDIQYF.

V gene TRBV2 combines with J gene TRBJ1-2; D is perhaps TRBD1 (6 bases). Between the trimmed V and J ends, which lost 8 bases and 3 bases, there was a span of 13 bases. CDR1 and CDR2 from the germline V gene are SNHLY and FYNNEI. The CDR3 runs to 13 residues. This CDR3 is CASRLSGDYGYTF. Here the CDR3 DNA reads TGTGCCAGCCGACTGTCAGGGGACTATGGCTACACCTTC.

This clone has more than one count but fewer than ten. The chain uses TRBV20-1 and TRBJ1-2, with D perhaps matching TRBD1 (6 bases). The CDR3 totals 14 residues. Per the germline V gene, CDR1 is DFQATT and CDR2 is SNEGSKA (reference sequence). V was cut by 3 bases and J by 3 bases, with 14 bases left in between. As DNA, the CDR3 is TGCAGTGCTAGTCCCGGGCCAGGGGACTATGGCTACACCTTC. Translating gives CSASPGPGDYGYTF.

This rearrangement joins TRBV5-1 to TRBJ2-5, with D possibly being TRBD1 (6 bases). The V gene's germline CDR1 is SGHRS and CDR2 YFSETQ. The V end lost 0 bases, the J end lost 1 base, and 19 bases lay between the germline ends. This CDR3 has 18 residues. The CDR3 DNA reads TGCGCCAGCAGCTTGGATCTACTGGACAGAGGGTTCCAAGAGACCCAGTACTTC. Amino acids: CASSLDLLDRGFQETQYF.

The CDR3 spells CASSQGGASYTDTQYF. CDR3 in DNA: TGCGCCAGCAGCCAGGGGGGGGCTTCTTACACAGATACGCAGTATTTT. The V and J genes are TRBV4-3 and TRBJ2-3, with D possibly being TRBD2 (7 bases). V was trimmed by 3 bases and J by 2 bases, leaving 15 bases between them. The CDR3 loop spans 16 amino acids. The germline V gene encodes CDR1 LGHNA and CDR2 YSLEER.

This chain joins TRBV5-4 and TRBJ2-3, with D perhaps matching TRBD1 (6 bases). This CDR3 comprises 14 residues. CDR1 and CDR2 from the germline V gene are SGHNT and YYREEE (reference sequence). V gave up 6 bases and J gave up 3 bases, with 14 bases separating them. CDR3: CASKDRRTTDTQYF. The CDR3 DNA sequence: TGTGCCAGCAAAGACAGGAGGACGACAGATACGCAGTATTTT. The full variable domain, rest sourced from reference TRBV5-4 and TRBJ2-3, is ETGVTQSPTHLIKTRGQQVTLRCSSQSGHNTVSWYQQALGQGPQFIFQYYREEENGRGNFPPRFSGLQFPNYSSELNVNALELDDSALYLCASKDRRTTDTQYFGPGTRLTVL.